Each of the 30 T cell receptor beta chains below was sequenced from the same sample in a study of cytomegalovirus exposure and HLA in healthy donors. Here immunoSEQ multiplex PCR was the method, and the copy in TCRdb shows in-frame clones only, minus some. Of some 250,000 clones in the sample, about nine tenths were seen once. Source material: PBMCs. All receptors derive from a young woman in good health and CMV-seronegative.

The V call is TRBV2, the J call TRBJ1-5; 9 nucleotides match TRBD1. The ends lost 8 bases at V and 4 bases at J; junction bases unmatched: 9. The CDR3 consists of 15 residues. Germline CDR1 and CDR2: SNHLY and FYNNEI. Written as DNA, the CDR3 is TGTGCCAGCCGACGACAGGGGGGCGAAAATCAGCCCCAGCATTTT. Protein: CASRRQGGENQPQHF.

This chain links TRBV25-1 with TRBJ2-2; tentatively, D is TRBD1 (7 bases). This CDR3 is 14 amino acids long. CDR1 and CDR2 from the germline V gene are MGHDK and SYGVNS. With 1 base removed from V and 6 bases from J, the gap between germline ends came to 9 bases. CDR3 nucleotide sequence: TGTGCCAGCAGTGAATTCAGGGGGGCCGGGGAGCTGTTTTTT. Translating gives CASSEFRGAGELFF.

The chain recombines TRBV28 with TRBJ1-1; D is unresolved. Between the trimmed V and J ends, which lost 7 bases and 2 bases, there was a span of 5 bases. CDR1 is MDHEN and CDR2 is SYDVKM in the germline V gene. The CDR3 runs to 11 residues. In nucleotides, the CDR3 is TGTGCCAGCACTAGAAACACTGAAGCTTTCTTT. As protein: CASTRNTEAFF.

The gene calls are TRBV29-1 and TRBJ2-4; D gene uncertain. This CDR3 region has 14 residues. The germline CDR1 and CDR2 sequences are SQVTM and ANQGSEA. Trimming removed 7 bases at V and 0 bases at J, with 13 bases between. The CDR3 nucleotides are TGCAGCGGGCGAATCGGGTCAGCCAAAAACATTCAGTACTTC. Translated, it gives CSGRIGSAKNIQYF.

The chain links TRBV29-1 to TRBJ2-1; D remains unclear. The CDR3 totals 12 residues. The ends were cut back, 2 bases at V and 7 bases at J, with 9 bases in the middle. Germline CDR1 SQVTM, CDR2 ANQGSEA. Here the CDR3 DNA reads TGCAGCGTTGAATCTCGGCCGAATGAGCAGTTCTTC. Translated, it gives CSVESRPNEQFF.

The rearrangement uses TRBV14 and TRBJ2-5; a possible D gene is TRBD1 (5 bases). The CDR3 is made up of 14 amino acids. Trimming pared 3 bases from V and 5 bases from J, leaving 13 bases between. Germline V gene data show CDR1 as SGHDN and CDR2 as FVKESK. CDR3 coding DNA: TGTGCCAGCAGCCACTACAGGTTTGGGGAGACCCAGTACTTC. This gives the protein CASSHYRFGETQYF.

This rearrangement joins TRBV4-2 to TRBJ1-3, with TRBD1 as a possible D gene (5 bases). The V end was cut by 0 bases, the J end by 0 bases, with 24 bases between. Germline assignment: CDR1 LGHNA and CDR2 YNFKEQ. The CDR3 runs 21 residues. The CDR3 DNA is TGTGCCAGCAGCCAAGAGGTGGCGGCGGCAGGGAGGCTAAGCTCTGGAAACACCATATATTTT. Residues: CASSQEVAAAGRLSSGNTIYF.

This clone was detected only once. The chain joins TRBV27 to TRBJ1-2; D is perhaps TRBD1 (6 bases). CDR3 length: 15 residues. Germline CDR1 MNHEY, CDR2 SMNVEV (reference sequence). Trimming shortened V by 7 bases and J by 0 bases, and 15 bases separated the two germline ends. Here the CDR3 reads CASTGAGATNYGYTF. The DNA of the CDR3 is TGTGCCAGCACTGGGGCAGGGGCCACTAACTATGGCTACACCTTC.

The chain is built from TRBV4-2 and TRBJ2-5; 8 bases match TRBD2. After removal of 7 bases from V and 2 bases from J, the junction contained 6 bases not matched to a gene. This CDR3 region has 14 residues. Looked up from germline, CDR1 is LGHNA and CDR2 is YNFKEQ. The chain's CDR3 is CASNSGSVQETQYF. CDR3 DNA: TGTGCCAGCAACAGCGGGAGCGTACAAGAGACCCAGTACTTC.

This clone was picked up one time. J is TRBJ2-3 and V is TRBV5-1; 8 bases map to TRBD2. The CDR3 spans 15 residues. Unmatched junction bases numbered 4, after V lost 0 bases and J lost 4 bases. Germline loops: CDR1 SGHRS, CDR2 YFSETQ. In DNA form, the CDR3 reads TGCGCCAGCAGCTTGGTTAGCGGGGTCGCAGATACGCAGTATTTT. Translating it yields CASSLVSGVADTQYF.

This clone was counted only a few times. The gene calls are TRBV5-8 and TRBJ1-5; TRBD1 matches 10 bases. V lost 2 bases to trimming and J lost 2 bases; unmatched junction nucleotides: 7. The germline gives CDR1 SGHTS, CDR2 YDEGEE. The CDR3 covers 17 residues. The DNA for the CDR3 is TGTGCCAGCAGCTTTCGGACAGGGGGAGGGGGCAATCAGCCCCAGCATTTT. It yields the protein CASSFRTGGGGNQPQHF.

The chain has TRBV9 and TRBJ1-5, with D unresolved. V was trimmed by 0 bases and J by 4 bases, leaving 8 bases between them. Germline lookup yields CDR1 SGDLS and CDR2 YYNGEE. This CDR3 has 14 amino acids. CDR3 residues: CASSVGSANQPQHF. The CDR3 DNA follows: TGTGCCAGCAGCGTAGGGTCCGCGAATCAGCCCCAGCATTTT.

The J gene is TRBJ2-7, the V gene TRBV11-2; 9 nucleotides match TRBD2. CDR3 length equals 14 residues. Germline CDR1 reads SGHAT; CDR2 reads FQNNGV. V gave up 2 bases and J gave up 6 bases; unmatched junction bases: 5. The CDR3 loop is CASSLLAGVVEQYF. Written as DNA, the CDR3 is TGTGCCAGCAGCTTATTAGCGGGAGTGGTCGAGCAGTACTTC. The whole variable domain, remainder taken from reference TRBV11-2 and TRBJ2-7, is EAGVAQSPRYKIIEKRQSVAFWCNPISGHATLYWYQQILGQGPKLLIQFQNNGVVDDSQLPKDRFSAERLKGVDSTLKIQPAKLEDSAVYLCASSLLAGVVEQYFGPGTRLTVT.

This clone has just a few counts. V and J are TRBV30 and TRBJ1-5; 7 nucleotides match TRBD1. V shed 1 base, J shed 4 bases, and the junction held 1 base outside the gene matches. The CDR3 covers 13 residues. The germline V gene encodes CDR1 GTSNPN and CDR2 SVGIG (reference sequence). CDR3: CAWSEQGNQPQHF. CDR3 sequence (DNA): TGTGCCTGGAGTGAACAGGGGAATCAGCCCCAGCATTTT. Full variable domain (remainder filled in from reference TRBV30 and TRBJ1-5): SQTIHQWPATLVQPVGSPLSLECTVEGTSNPNLYWYRQAAGRGLQLLFYSVGIGQISSEVPQNLSASRPQDRQFILSSKKLLLSDSGFYLCAWSEQGNQPQHFGDGTRLSIL.

The chain uses TRBV18 and TRBJ1-4; weak D call: TRBD1 (5 bases). Germline CDR1 KGHSH, CDR2 LQKENI. The CDR3 runs to 14 residues. V lost 1 base and J 7 bases, leaving 10 bases between the germline ends. CDR3 sequence: CASSPLGQGEKLFF. CDR3 in DNA: TGTGCCAGCTCACCACTAGGGCAGGGTGAAAAACTGTTTTTT.

The chain employs TRBV7-2 and TRBJ2-2, with 8 bases lining up with TRBD2. The CDR3 is 15 amino acids. With 4 bases clipped from V and 3 bases from J, the junction kept 4 bases outside the gene matches. Per germline, CDR1 SGHTA and CDR2 FQGNSA. For the CDR3, the DNA is TGTGCCAGCAGCTCCGGGACTAGGTACACCGGGGAGCTGTTTTTT. Translation: CASSSGTRYTGELFF.

The V call is TRBV15, the J call TRBJ2-1; D not resolved. CDR1 and CDR2 (germline): LNHNV, YYDKDF (reference sequence). The CDR3 is 10 residues long. The V and J ends lost 8 bases and 7 bases respectively, with 6 bases between them. CDR3 amino acids: CATSANEQFF. CDR3 coding DNA: TGTGCCACCTCGGCAAATGAGCAGTTCTTC.

The chain is built from TRBV4-1 and TRBJ2-7; D possibly corresponds to TRBD2 (6 bases). Trimming stripped 0 bases from V and 5 bases from J, with 11 bases between. The CDR3 totals 14 residues. Germline V CDR1 and CDR2: MGHRA, YSYEKL. The DNA of the CDR3 is TGCGCCAGCAGCCAAGATAGGAGGGGCCACGAGCAGTACTTC. Protein sequence: CASSQDRRGHEQYF.

V usage is TRBV29-1 and J usage is TRBJ2-7; TRBD2 matches 11 bases. There are 16 residues in the CDR3. Trimming removed 5 bases from V and 5 bases from J; junction bases left unmatched: 14. The germline CDR1 and CDR2 sequences are SQVTM and ANQGSEA. CDR3 sequence reads: CSVSPSILAGGHEQYF. CDR3 DNA sequence: TGCAGCGTTTCCCCTAGTATTCTAGCGGGAGGCCACGAGCAGTACTTC.

The V and J genes are TRBV7-9 and TRBJ2-7, with D tentatively TRBD2 (6 bases). The CDR3 runs 16 residues. Between the trimmed V and J ends, which lost 0 bases and 0 bases, there was a span of 12 bases. Germline CDR1 SEHNR, CDR2 FQNEAQ (reference sequence). The CDR3 loop is CASSLAFSGSSYEQYF. The CDR3 nucleotides are TGTGCCAGCAGCTTAGCTTTCTCCGGGAGCTCCTACGAGCAGTACTTC. The variable domain in full, completed from reference TRBV7-9 and TRBJ2-7, reads DTGVSQNPRHKITKRGQNVTFRCDPISEHNRLYWYRQTLGQGPEFLTYFQNEAQLEKSRLLSDRFSAERPKGSFSTLEIQRTEQGDSAMYLCASSLAFSGSSYEQYFGPGTRLTVT.

J is TRBJ1-2 and V is TRBV30; 7 nucleotides match TRBD1. Germline V CDR1 and CDR2: GTSNPN, SVGIG (reference sequence). The trim removed 0 bases at V and 5 bases at J, leaving 6 bases unmatched. The CDR3 has 14 residues. Written as DNA, the CDR3 is TGTGCCTGGAGTGTACTCTCGGGACAGTATGGCTACACCTTC. It specifies CAWSVLSGQYGYTF.

In its sample, this clone was seen once. The chain employs TRBV5-4 and TRBJ2-2; 9 bases line up with TRBD1. The CDR3 length is 17 residues. The V gene end was trimmed by 5 bases and the J gene end by 6 bases; junction bases not matched to a gene: 14. The V gene's germline CDR1 is SGHNT and CDR2 YYREEE (reference sequence). CDR3 residues: CASSHPRTGAVPGELFF. CDR3 DNA sequence: TGTGCCAGCAGTCACCCCCGGACAGGGGCCGTCCCCGGGGAGCTGTTTTTT. Full variable domain (rest looked up from reference TRBV5-4 and TRBJ2-2): ETGVTQSPTHLIKTRGQQVTLRCSSQSGHNTVSWYQQALGQGPQFIFQYYREEENGRGNFPPRFSGLQFPNYSSELNVNALELDDSALYLCASSHPRTGAVPGELFFGEGSRLTVL.

The chain has TRBV6-5 and TRBJ2-1; the D gene is possibly TRBD2 (9 bases). This CDR3 region has 16 residues. The V and J ends lost 0 bases and 8 bases respectively, with 17 bases between them. Germline assignment: CDR1 MNHEY and CDR2 SVGAGI. This CDR3 reads CASSYSGLAGQDEQFF. The CDR3 DNA sequence: TGTGCCAGCAGTTACTCAGGCCTAGCGGGACAGGATGAGCAGTTCTTC.

In this sample, this clone turned up once. At one of its ends the junction is not consistent with the germline gene, which may arise from a read error. This chain joins TRBV28 and TRBJ2-5; 7 bases fit TRBD1. CDR3 length: 13 amino acids. Germline lookup yields CDR1 MDHEN and CDR2 SYDVKM. The CDR3 sequence is CASSPRGQSTVDF. For the CDR3, the DNA is TGTGCCAGCAGTCCACGGGGACAGTCCACAGTAGACTTC.

As for this clone: Other DNA sequences within the sample encode an identical CDR3. This chain links TRBV28 with TRBJ2-1, with D perhaps TRBD2 (5 bases). Germline-derived CDR1 and CDR2 are MDHEN and SYDVKM. CDR3 length: 14 residues. The ends were cut back, 2 bases at V and 4 bases at J, with 9 bases in the middle. The CDR3 DNA reads TGTGCCAGCAGTTTAGGAGGTCCATACAATGAGCAGTTCTTC. It is translated as CASSLGGPYNEQFF.

This rearrangement joins TRBV5-4 to TRBJ1-3; no reliable D call. Germline V gene data show CDR1 as SGHNT and CDR2 as YYREEE (reference sequence). This CDR3 spans 13 amino acids. Trimming took 0 bases from V and 4 from J, leaving 5 bases between them. CDR3 protein: CASSLASGNTIYF. The CDR3 DNA is TGTGCCAGCAGCTTGGCCTCGGGAAACACCATATATTTT.

The gene calls are TRBV28 and TRBJ1-5; D is possibly TRBD1 (6 bases). The CDR3 consists of 17 residues. The ends were cut back, 8 bases at V and 0 bases at J, with 20 bases in the middle. In germline, CDR1 is MDHEN, CDR2 SYDVKM. DNA for the CDR3: TGTGCCAGCTCCTTGGGGGCAGCCTCTTATAGCAATCAGCCCCAGCATTTT. Its translation is CASSLGAASYSNQPQHF. The full variable domain, with the rest looked up from reference TRBV28 and TRBJ1-5, is DVKVTQSSRYLVKRTGEKVFLECVQDMDHENMFWYRQDPGLGLRLIYFSYDVKMKEKGDIPEGYSVSREKKERFSLILESASTNQTSMYLCASSLGAASYSNQPQHFGDGTRLSIL.

The genes are TRBV30 and TRBJ2-7; D unresolved. This CDR3 contains 11 residues. CDR1 is GTSNPN, CDR2 SVGIG, per germline (reference sequence). The V gene lost 7 bases and the J gene lost 6 bases, with 13 bases spanning the gap. CDR3 in amino acids: CALMLLAEQYF. The CDR3 region has the DNA TGTGCCTTGATGTTATTGGCCGAGCAGTACTTC.

The chain joins TRBV29-1 to TRBJ2-7; D gene unclear. V was pared by 2 bases and J by 4 bases, with 15 bases between. This CDR3 spans 14 amino acids. Germline loops: CDR1 SQVTM, CDR2 ANQGSEA. CDR3 protein: CSVELAPRRYEQYF. CDR3 coding DNA: TGCAGCGTTGAACTCGCCCCGAGGCGGTACGAGCAGTACTTC.

This chain connects TRBV6-5 to TRBJ2-7; a weak D match, TRBD1 (6 bases). Germline CDR1 reads MNHEY; CDR2 reads SVGAGI. The CDR3 consists of 14 residues. V shed 4 bases and J shed 6 bases, with 16 bases lying between them. The CDR3 coding sequence is TGTGCCAGCAGTTCGATAGCACAGGGCGGCGAGCAGTACTTC. Protein: CASSSIAQGGEQYF.